These T cell receptor beta chains were read from a single sample in a study of OX40 agonist ivuxolimab in advanced cancers. TCRdb keeps only in-frame clones here, not all; method: immunoSEQ multiplex PCR. The sample lists approximately 100,000 clones; around 90% were seen once. This material consisted of CD4+ or CD8+ T cells sorted from blood, taken in a trial of the OX40 agonist ivuxolimab. These TCRs come from an adult with an advanced solid tumor such as melanoma, head and neck, liver or kidney cancer. Both conserved end residues are part of each CDR3. Fields, in order: clone size, D gene, J gene, V gene, CDR3 DNA, CDR3 protein. D genes are given only for firm matches. The size entry is marked missing in some rows and otherwise reads once, few, many or a size class.

. | . | TRBJ2-7 | TRBV23-1 | TGCGCCAGCAGTCAATCGAGGCGGCCTGATTCCTACGAGCAGTACTTC | CASSQSRRPDSYEQYF
. | . | TRBJ1-3 | TRBV21-1 | TGTGCCAGCAGCAAAGCGCCGGCCAGGGCTCACTCTGGAAACACCATATATTTT | CASSKAPARAHSGNTIYF
. | TRBD2 | TRBJ2-6 | TRBV6-1 | TGTGCCAGCAGTGATAAGGGACTAGCGGGGGGGCCGGATTCCGTCCTGACTTTC | CASSDKGLAGGPDSVLTF
few | . | TRBJ2-7 | TRBV9 | TGTGCCAGCAGCGTAGACCTTGGCTTGTCCGAGCAGTACTTC | CASSVDLGLSEQYF
. | . | TRBJ2-3 | TRBV5-1 | TGCGCCAGCAGCCTATCGGGGATTTCTAGCACAGATACGCAGTATTTT | CASSLSGISSTDTQYF
. | . | TRBJ1-5 | TRBV5-5 | TGTGCCAGCAGCTTGGAAGTCCCGAAGAGAGGCAATCAGCCCCAGCATTTT | CASSLEVPKRGNQPQHF
. | TRBD2 | TRBJ2-5 | TRBV18 | TGTGCCAGCTCACCACGACTAGCGGGGAGTGTAGAAGAGACCCAGTACTTC | CASSPRLAGSVEETQYF
once | . | TRBJ2-7 | TRBV7-8 | TGTGCCAGCAGCTTGCCCGGGGGCACCACTTACGAGCAGTACTTC | CASSLPGGTTYEQYF
. | . | TRBJ2-2 | TRBV19 | TGTGCCAGTAGTGGGGGGGCGGATCGGCACACCGGGGAGCTGTTTTTT | CASSGGADRHTGELFF
once | . | TRBJ1-2 | TRBV11-1 | TGTGCCAGCAGCTTAGCGCAACGTACCTATGGCTACACCTTC | CASSLAQRTYGYTF
. | . | TRBJ1-2 | TRBV28 | TGTGCCAGCAGCCAAAACAGGGCCCGTGGTGGCTACACCTTC | CASSQNRARGGYTF
. | . | TRBJ1-5 | TRBV19 | TGTGCCAGTAGTATGGCCCTTAATCAGCCCCAGCATTTT | CASSMALNQPQHF
. | TRBD2 | TRBJ2-5 | TRBV7-2 | TGTGCCAGCAGCTTCGCGGGGGGGCCTGTAGAGACCCAGTACTTC | CASSFAGGPVETQYF
. | TRBD2 | TRBJ2-1 | TRBV5-1 | TGCGCCAGCAGCTTGGTCGGGGGGGCTCAACGCTCCTACAATGAGCAGTTCTTC | CASSLVGGAQRSYNEQFF
. | TRBD2 | TRBJ2-2 | TRBV10-3 | TGTGCCATCAGTGAACTAGCGGGGGACGGCACCGGGGAGCTGTTTTTT | CAISELAGDGTGELFF
. | . | TRBJ1-4 | TRBV6-5 | TGTGCCAGCAGTGGCGGGCCGGCTAATGAAAAACTGTTTTTT | CASSGGPANEKLFF
. | TRBD2 | TRBJ2-3 | TRBV10-2 | TGCGCCAGCAGAGGGCTAGCGGGGGGGCTTAGCACAGATACGCAGTATTTT | CASRGLAGGLSTDTQYF
. | . | TRBJ1-1 | TRBV18 | TGTGCCAGCTCACCAATCGACATCCCGAACACTGAAGCTTTCTTT | CASSPIDIPNTEAFF
. | . | TRBJ1-2 | TRBV4-3 | TGCGCCAGCAGCCAAGACAAGGGGTTCCCTTATGGCTACACCTTC | CASSQDKGFPYGYTF
. | . | TRBJ2-3 | TRBV18 | TGTGCCAGCTCAAGTGGAGATACGCAGTATTTT | CASSSGDTQYF
few | . | TRBJ1-1 | TRBV6-6 | TGTGCCAGCAGTTCGGACGCCACTGAAGCTTTCTTT | CASSSDATEAFF
once | . | TRBJ1-3 | TRBV5-4 | TGTGCCAGCAGCTTGGATCCCGCAGGGGGAAACACCATATATTTT | CASSLDPAGGNTIYF
. | . | TRBJ1-4 | TRBV7-9 | TGTGCCAGCAGCTTAGATCTGCAGACTAATGAAAAACTGTTTTTT | CASSLDLQTNEKLFF
. | . | TRBJ2-7 | TRBV7-2 | TGTGCCAGCAGCCAAGAGCAAGGGTCACCGGTCTACGAGCAGTACTTC | CASSQEQGSPVYEQYF
. | . | TRBJ1-5 | TRBV6-4 | TGTGCCAGCAGTGGGTCGGGAGGTCAGCCCCAGCATTTT | CASSGSGGQPQHF
. | . | TRBJ2-2 | TRBV28 | TGTGCCAGCAGTTCCTTCTTCTGGACCGGGGAGCTGTTTTTT | CASSSFFWTGELFF
. | . | TRBJ2-7 | TRBV11-1 | TGTGCCAGCTCCGTGGACAGCCACACCTACGAGCAGTACTTC | CASSVDSHTYEQYF
once | TRBD1 | TRBJ1-6 | TRBV19 | TGTGCCAGTAGTCCCTCTGGGACAGCAAATTCACCCCTCCACTTT | CASSPSGTANSPLHF
. | TRBD2 | TRBJ2-2 | TRBV5-1 | TGCGCCAGCAACTCAGCGGGGGGCACCGGGGAGCTGTTTTTT | CASNSAGGTGELFF
. | TRBD1 | TRBJ2-7 | TRBV30 | TGTGCCTGGAGTAGGGACAGGGCCTACGAGCAGTACTTC | CAWSRDRAYEQYF
. | . | TRBJ2-7 | TRBV9 | TGTGCCAGCAGCGTAGAGGGGAGGGGGGAGCAGTACTTC | CASSVEGRGEQYF
. | . | TRBJ1-5 | TRBV2 | TGTGCCAGCAGTGCGAGCTTGACAGGCGATTATCAGCCCCAGCATTTT | CASSASLTGDYQPQHF
. | . | TRBJ1-5 | TRBV30 | TGTGCCTGGAGTGTAGATAGCAATCAGCCCCAGCATTTT | CAWSVDSNQPQHF
once | . | TRBJ2-3 | TRBV18 | TGTGCCAGCTCACCTGGGACTACAGATACGCAGTATTTT | CASSPGTTDTQYF
. | . | TRBJ1-2 | TRBV6-4 | TGTGCCAGCAGGGACACCGGGGGCTACACCTTC | CASRDTGGYTF
. | . | TRBJ2-6 | TRBV11-2 | TGTGCCAGCAGCTCCTATGGGGAGGCTGGGGCCAACGTCCTGACTTTC | CASSSYGEAGANVLTF
. | TRBD1 | TRBJ2-3 | TRBV4-2 | TGTGCCAGCAGCCGACAAGGACAGGGTAGCACAGATACGCAGTATTTT | CASSRQGQGSTDTQYF
. | TRBD1 | TRBJ1-5 | TRBV2 | TGTGCCAGCAGTGAGGGGACAGCCATACAGCCCCAGCATTTT | CASSEGTAIQPQHF
. | . | TRBJ1-2 | TRBV30 | TGTGCCTGGAGTTACTTTTATGGCTACACCTTC | CAWSYFYGYTF
once | TRBD1 | TRBJ2-7 | TRBV10-3 | TGTGCCATCAACCCCGGGACAGGTGGCGAGCAGTACTTC | CAINPGTGGEQYF
. | . | TRBJ1-1 | TRBV29-1 | TGCAGCGTTGAGGAGGGCGGGAACACTGAAGCTTTCTTT | CSVEEGGNTEAFF
. | . | TRBJ1-2 | TRBV27 | TGTGCCAGCAGTTCGCAGAACCTCTATGGCTACACCTTC | CASSSQNLYGYTF
once | . | TRBJ1-2 | TRBV25-1 | TGTGCCAGCAGTCGACGGGACCCCTTCTATGGCTACACCTTC | CASSRRDPFYGYTF
. | TRBD1 | TRBJ2-7 | TRBV28 | TGTGCCAGCAGTTTACCAGTCGGGACAGGGCCCCACGAGCAGTACTTC | CASSLPVGTGPHEQYF